This T cell receptor beta chain is from a study of read filtering for tumor transcriptome and immune sequencing. Study-level information: Among patients, 17 to 20 were male and some 15 female, aged about 45 to 80 (mean about 69).

This library used roughly 400 ng RNA and molecular barcoded adaptors spanning alpha/delta and beta/gamma chains. TCRdb re-called the reads with MiXCR, one entry per CDR3 protein. This sample yields about 50,000 distinct CDR3 sequences, of which less than 20% are seen a single time; 15% to 19% belongs to the top ten. Study-level results: About 81.9% of IR-seq clonotypes had one read, totaling around 4% of reads; RNA-seq: 74.6% and 44.6%. The CD138-negative fraction was mixed bone marrow immune cells, not pure T cells. Without single-read clonotypes, shared clonotype proportions correlated more between IR-seq and RNA-seq.

A word on this clonotype: Its specificity is unknown. A much larger clone differs by one base, so this may be a read error. This CDR3 fails to terminate in the conserved phenylalanine or tryptophan, so it likely reflects a read error.

Per the germline V gene, CDR1 is SEHNR and CDR2 is FQNEAQ (reference sequence). Trimming stripped 8 bases from V and 5 bases from J, with 18 bases between. This CDR3 has 14 amino acids. The chain is built from TRBV7-9 and TRBJ1-1, with a tentative D call TRBD1 (6 bases). The sample consisted of a population of CD138-negative cells sorted from bone marrow. The sequence came from a donor at least 40 years old with multiple myeloma. CDR3 sequence reads: CASLPRTAFTEAFL. The DNA for the CDR3 is TGTGCCAGCCTCCCCCGGACAGCCTTTACTGAAGCTTTCCTT.